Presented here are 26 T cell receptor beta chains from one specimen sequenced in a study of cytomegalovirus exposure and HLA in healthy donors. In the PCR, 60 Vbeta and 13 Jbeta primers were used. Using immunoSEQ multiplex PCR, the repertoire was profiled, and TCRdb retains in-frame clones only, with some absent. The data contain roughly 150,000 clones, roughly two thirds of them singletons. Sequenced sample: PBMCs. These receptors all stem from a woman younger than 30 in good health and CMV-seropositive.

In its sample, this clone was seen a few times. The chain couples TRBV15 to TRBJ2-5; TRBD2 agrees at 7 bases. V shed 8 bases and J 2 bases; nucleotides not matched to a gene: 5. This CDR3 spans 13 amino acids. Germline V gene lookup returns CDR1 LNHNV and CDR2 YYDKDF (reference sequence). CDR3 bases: TGTGCCACCCGTACCGGGGGGCAAGAGACCCAGTACTTC. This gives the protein CATRTGGQETQYF.

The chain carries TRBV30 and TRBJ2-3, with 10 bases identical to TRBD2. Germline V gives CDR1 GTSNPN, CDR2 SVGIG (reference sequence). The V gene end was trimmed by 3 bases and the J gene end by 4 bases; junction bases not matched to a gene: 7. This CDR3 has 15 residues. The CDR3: CAWSQRGGLADTQYF. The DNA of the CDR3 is TGTGCCTGGAGCCAGCGGGGGGGTCTCGCAGATACGCAGTATTTT. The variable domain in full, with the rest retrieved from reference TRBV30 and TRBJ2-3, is SQTIHQWPATLVQPVGSPLSLECTVEGTSNPNLYWYRQAAGRGLQLLFYSVGIGQISSEVPQNLSASRPQDRQFILSSKKLLLSDSGFYLCAWSQRGGLADTQYFGPGTRLTVL.

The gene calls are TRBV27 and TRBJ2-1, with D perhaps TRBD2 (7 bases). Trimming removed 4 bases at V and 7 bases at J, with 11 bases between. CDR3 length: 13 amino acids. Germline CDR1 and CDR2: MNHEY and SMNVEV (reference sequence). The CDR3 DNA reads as TGTGCCAGCAGTTGGGAGGGGGGAAATGAGCAGTTCTTC. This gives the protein CASSWEGGNEQFF.

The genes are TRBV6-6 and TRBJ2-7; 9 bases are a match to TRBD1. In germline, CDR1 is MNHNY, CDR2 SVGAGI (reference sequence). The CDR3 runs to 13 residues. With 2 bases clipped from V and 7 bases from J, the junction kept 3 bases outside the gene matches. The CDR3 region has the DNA TGTGCCAGCAGTTACGGCGGGACAGGGGAGCAGTACTTC. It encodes CASSYGGTGEQYF.

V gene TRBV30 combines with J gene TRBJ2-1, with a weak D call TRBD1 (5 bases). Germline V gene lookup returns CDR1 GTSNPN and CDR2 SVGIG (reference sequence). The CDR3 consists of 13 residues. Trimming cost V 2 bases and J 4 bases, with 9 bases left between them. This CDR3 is CAWSFDSYNEQFF. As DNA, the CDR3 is TGTGCCTGGAGTTTTGACAGTTACAATGAGCAGTTCTTC.

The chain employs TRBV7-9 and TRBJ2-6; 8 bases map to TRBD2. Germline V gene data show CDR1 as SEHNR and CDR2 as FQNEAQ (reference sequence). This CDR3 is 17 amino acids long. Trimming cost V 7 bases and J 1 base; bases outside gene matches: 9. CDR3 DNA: TGTGCCAGCACCCTCGGATTAGCGGGGTCTGGGGCCAACGTCCTGACTTTC. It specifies CASTLGLAGSGANVLTF.

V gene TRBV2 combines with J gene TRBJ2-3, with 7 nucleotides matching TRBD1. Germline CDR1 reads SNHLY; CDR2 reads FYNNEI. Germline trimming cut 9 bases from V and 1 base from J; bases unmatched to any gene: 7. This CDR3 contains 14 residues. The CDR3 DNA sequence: TGTGCCAGAATGGACAGGAGACGCACAGATACGCAGTATTTT. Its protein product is CARMDRRRTDTQYF.

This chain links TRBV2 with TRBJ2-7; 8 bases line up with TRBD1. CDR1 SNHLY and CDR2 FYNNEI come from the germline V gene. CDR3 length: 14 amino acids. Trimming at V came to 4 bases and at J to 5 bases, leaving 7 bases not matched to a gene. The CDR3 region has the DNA TGTGCCAGCAGTGGAGACAGGGGCCTCCACGAGCAGTACTTC. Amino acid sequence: CASSGDRGLHEQYF.

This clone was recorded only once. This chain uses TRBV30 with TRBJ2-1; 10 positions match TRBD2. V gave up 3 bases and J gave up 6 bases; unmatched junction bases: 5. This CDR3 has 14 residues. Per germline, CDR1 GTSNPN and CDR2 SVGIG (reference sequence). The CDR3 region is CAWRASGGANEQFF. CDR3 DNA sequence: TGTGCCTGGAGGGCTAGCGGGGGAGCCAATGAGCAGTTCTTC.

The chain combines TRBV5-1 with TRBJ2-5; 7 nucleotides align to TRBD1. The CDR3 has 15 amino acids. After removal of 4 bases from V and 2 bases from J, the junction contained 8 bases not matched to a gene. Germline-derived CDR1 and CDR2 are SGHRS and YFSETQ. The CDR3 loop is CASSPRDSPQETQYF. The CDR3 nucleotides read TGCGCCAGCAGCCCCAGGGACAGTCCACAAGAGACCCAGTACTTC.

CDR3 region: CASMGQGKDGYTF. The CDR3 coding sequence is TGTGCCAGCATGGGACAGGGTAAAGATGGCTACACCTTC. The chain links TRBV9 to TRBJ1-2; 9 nucleotides line up with TRBD1. The CDR3 spans 13 residues. Germline trimming cut 6 bases from V and 6 bases from J; bases unmatched to any gene: 6. Germline CDR1 and CDR2: SGDLS and YYNGEE.

This CDR3 reads CASSPSGWSGGFNEQFF. The DNA of the CDR3 is TGTGCCAGCTCACCCTCCGGATGGAGCGGGGGGTTTAATGAGCAGTTCTTC. The gene calls are TRBV18 and TRBJ2-1, with 9 nucleotides matching TRBD2. Germline V gene lookup returns CDR1 KGHSH and CDR2 LQKENI. The CDR3 covers 17 residues. V shed 3 bases and J 7 bases; nucleotides not matched to a gene: 13. Full variable domain (remainder filled in from reference TRBV18 and TRBJ2-1): NAGVMQNPRHLVRRRGQEARLRCSPMKGHSHVYWYRQLPEEGLKFMVYLQKENIIDESGMPKERFSAEFPKEGPSILRIQQVVRGDSAAYFCASSPSGWSGGFNEQFFGPGTRLTVL.

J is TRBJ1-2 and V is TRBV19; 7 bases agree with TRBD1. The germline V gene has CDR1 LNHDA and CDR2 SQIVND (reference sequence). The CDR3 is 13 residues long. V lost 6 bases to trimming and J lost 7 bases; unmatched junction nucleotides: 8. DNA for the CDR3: TGTGCCAGTAGCAGACAGGGATCGGGTGGCTACACCTTC. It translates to CASSRQGSGGYTF. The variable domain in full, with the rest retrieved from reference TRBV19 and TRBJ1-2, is DGGITQSPKYLFRKEGQNVTLSCEQNLNHDAMYWYRQDPGQGLRLIYYSQIVNDFQKGDIAEGYSVSREKKESFPLTVTSAQKNPTAFYLCASSRQGSGGYTFGSGTRLTVV.

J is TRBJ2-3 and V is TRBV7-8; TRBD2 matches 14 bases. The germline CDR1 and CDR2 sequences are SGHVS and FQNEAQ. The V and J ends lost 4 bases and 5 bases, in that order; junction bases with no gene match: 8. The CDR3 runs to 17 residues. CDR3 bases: TGTGCCAGCAGCTCCCGGACTAGCGGGGGGTATAGAGATACGCAGTATTTT. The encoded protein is CASSSRTSGGYRDTQYF.

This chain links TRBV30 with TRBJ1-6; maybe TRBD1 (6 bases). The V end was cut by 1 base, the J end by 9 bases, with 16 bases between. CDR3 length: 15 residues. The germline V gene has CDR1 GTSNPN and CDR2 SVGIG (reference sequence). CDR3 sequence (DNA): TGTGCCTGGAGTGGGGACACCGTAACAAGTTCACCCCTCCACTTT. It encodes CAWSGDTVTSSPLHF.

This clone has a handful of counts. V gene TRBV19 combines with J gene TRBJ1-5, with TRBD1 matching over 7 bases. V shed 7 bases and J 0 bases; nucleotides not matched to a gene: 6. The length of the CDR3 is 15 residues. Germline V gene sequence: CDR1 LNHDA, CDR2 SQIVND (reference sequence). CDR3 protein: CASTPGQISNQPQHF. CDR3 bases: TGTGCCAGTACCCCGGGACAGATTAGCAATCAGCCCCAGCATTTT.

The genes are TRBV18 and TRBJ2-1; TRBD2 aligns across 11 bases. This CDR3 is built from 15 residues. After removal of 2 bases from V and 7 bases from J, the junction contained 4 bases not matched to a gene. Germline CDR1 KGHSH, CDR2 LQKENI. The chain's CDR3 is CASSPVAGGHNEQFF. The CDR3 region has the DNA TGTGCCAGCTCACCAGTAGCGGGGGGGCATAATGAGCAGTTCTTC.

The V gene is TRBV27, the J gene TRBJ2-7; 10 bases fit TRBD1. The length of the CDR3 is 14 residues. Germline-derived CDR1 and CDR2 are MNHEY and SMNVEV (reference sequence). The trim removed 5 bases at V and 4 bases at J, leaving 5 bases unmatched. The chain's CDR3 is CASSRDRGEYEQYF. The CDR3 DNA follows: TGTGCCAGCAGTCGGGACAGGGGAGAGTACGAGCAGTACTTC.

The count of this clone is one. CDR3 DNA sequence: TGTGCCTGGAGTTCGCAAGGGGTTAGCACAGATACGCAGTATTTT. Amino acid sequence: CAWSSQGVSTDTQYF. The chain is built from TRBV30 and TRBJ2-3; TRBD1 is a possible D gene (5 bases). CDR1 is GTSNPN, CDR2 SVGIG, per germline (reference sequence). This CDR3 has 15 residues. The V end was cut by 2 bases, the J end by 0 bases, with 12 bases between.

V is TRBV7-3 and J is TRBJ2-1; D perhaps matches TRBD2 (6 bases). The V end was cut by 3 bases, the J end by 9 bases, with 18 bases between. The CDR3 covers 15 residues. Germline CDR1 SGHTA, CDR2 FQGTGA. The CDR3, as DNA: TGTGCCAGCAGCTTGGGACTCGCGACGTTTGGTGAGCAGTTCTTC. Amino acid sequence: CASSLGLATFGEQFF.

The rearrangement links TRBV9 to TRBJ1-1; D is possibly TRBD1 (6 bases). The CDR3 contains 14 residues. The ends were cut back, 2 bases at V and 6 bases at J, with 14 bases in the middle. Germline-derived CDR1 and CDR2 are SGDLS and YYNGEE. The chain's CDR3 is CASSVGVGGPEAFF. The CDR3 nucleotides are TGTGCCAGCAGCGTGGGGGTGGGGGGGCCTGAAGCTTTCTTT.

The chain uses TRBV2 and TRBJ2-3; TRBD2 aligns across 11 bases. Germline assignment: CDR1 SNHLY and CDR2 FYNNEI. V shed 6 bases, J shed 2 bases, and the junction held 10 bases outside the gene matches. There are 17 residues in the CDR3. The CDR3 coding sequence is TGTGCCAGCAGGAACAACTTAGCGGGGGGGTTCACAGATACGCAGTATTTT. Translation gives CASRNNLAGGFTDTQYF.

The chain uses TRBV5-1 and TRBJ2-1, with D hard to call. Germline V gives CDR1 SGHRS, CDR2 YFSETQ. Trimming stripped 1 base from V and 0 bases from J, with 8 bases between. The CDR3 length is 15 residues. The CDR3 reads CASSLISYSYNEQFF. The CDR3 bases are TGCGCCAGCAGCTTGATCAGTTACTCCTACAATGAGCAGTTCTTC.

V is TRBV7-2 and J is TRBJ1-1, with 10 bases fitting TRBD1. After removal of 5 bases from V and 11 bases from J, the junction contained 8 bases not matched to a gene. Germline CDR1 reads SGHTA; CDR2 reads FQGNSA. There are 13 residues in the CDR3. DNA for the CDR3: TGTGCCAGCAGCCTCAGGACAGGGGGAGAGGCTTTCTTT. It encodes CASSLRTGGEAFF.

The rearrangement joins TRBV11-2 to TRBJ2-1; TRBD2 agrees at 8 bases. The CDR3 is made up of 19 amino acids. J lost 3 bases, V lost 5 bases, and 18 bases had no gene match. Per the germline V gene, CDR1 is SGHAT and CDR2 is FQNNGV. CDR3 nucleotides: TGTGCCAGCAGCCTATCGGGGTTCGGGGGGGCCTATTACTACAATGAGCAGTTCTTC. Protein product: CASSLSGFGGAYYYNEQFF.

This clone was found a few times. The CDR3 region has the DNA TGTGCCAGCTCACCCTTCTCCTACGAGCAGTACTTC. Translation: CASSPFSYEQYF. This rearrangement joins TRBV18 to TRBJ2-7; D remains unclear. The CDR3 length is 12 residues. The V gene's germline CDR1 is KGHSH and CDR2 LQKENI. Trimming left V 3 bases short and J 0 bases short, with 3 bases between.